The 8 T cell receptor beta chains in this list originate from one sample, sequenced in a study of regulatory T cells in long-lasting Graves disease. iRepertoire HTBI primers and Arm-PCR of CDR3 regions built TCR beta libraries. TCRdb fed the multiplex PCR reads into MiXCR, producing one record per CDR3 protein. The profile shows roughly 430,000 distinct CDR3 sequences, 15% to 20% of them singletons. Time point: newly diagnosed GD, antithyroid drugs for less than 3 months. The TCR library was prepared using RNA isolated from PBMCs. The sample was also reused in another study, on T cells in Graves' hyperthyroidism and ophthalmopathy.

The sample here was peripheral blood mononuclear cells (PBMCs), taken at new diagnosis, from a patient treated with antithyroid drugs. These receptors came from a woman aged 25-40 years with Graves disease.

Ten or more counts support this clonotype. The chain carries TRBV30 and TRBJ2-2; D unresolved. Germline V gives CDR1 GTSNPN, CDR2 SVGIG (reference sequence). The CDR3 spans 15 residues. The germline V and J ends were trimmed by 4 bases and 4 bases, with 16 bases remaining between them. Written as DNA, the CDR3 is TGTGCCTGGAACCCCCTAGGAGCGAGCACCGGGGAGCTGTTTTTT. Protein product: CAWNPLGASTGELFF.

This clonotype was seen many times. The V call is TRBV12-3 or TRBV12-4, the J call TRBJ2-1; D might be TRBD2 (5 bases). V was cut by 0 bases and J by 5 bases, with 11 bases left in between. The CDR3 runs 15 residues. For the CDR3, the DNA is TGTGCCAGCAGTTTAGCTCCAGCGGAGAACAATGAGCAGTTCTTC. Encoded protein: CASSLAPAENNEQFF.

This clonotype was seen many times. The chain couples TRBV11-2 to TRBJ1-3; D call uncertain. The CDR3 sequence is 18 residues long. Per germline, CDR1 SGHAT and CDR2 FQNNGV. Trimming left V 5 bases short and J 5 bases short, with 25 bases between. DNA of the CDR3: TGTGCCAGCAGCCCCCCCCCCTTCCCCGAGGCGGGGAGAAACACCATATATTTT. Its protein product is CASSPPPFPEAGRNTIYF.

At least ten counts were recorded for this clonotype. This chain connects TRBV20-1 to TRBJ2-3; 8 bases agree with TRBD2. Germline values: CDR1 DFQATT, CDR2 SNEGSKA (reference sequence). The CDR3 loop spans 15 amino acids. J was trimmed by 5 bases and V by 6 bases; bases with no gene match: 13. The CDR3 reads CSALLRAGVQDTQYF. CDR3 in DNA: TGCAGTGCCCTCCTCCGAGCGGGAGTACAAGATACGCAGTATTTT.

The chain has TRBV9 and TRBJ2-1, with 8 bases that match TRBD2. The ends lost 0 bases at V and 8 bases at J; junction bases unmatched: 13. The CDR3 extends over 17 amino acids. Germline CDR1 reads SGDLS; CDR2 reads YYNGEE. CDR3 loop: CASSVAGLALKMHEQFF. For the CDR3, the DNA is TGTGCCAGCAGCGTAGCAGGACTAGCCTTAAAGATGCATGAGCAGTTCTTC.

This clonotype was recorded many times. The J gene is TRBJ2-7, the V gene TRBV28, with 8 nucleotides matching TRBD1. Germline V lookup: CDR1 MDHEN, CDR2 SYDVKM. The CDR3 totals 15 residues. Unmatched junction bases numbered 10, after V lost 6 bases and J lost 3 bases. The CDR3 loop is CASSSTGTGNYEQYF. The CDR3 DNA follows: TGTGCCAGCAGCTCGACCGGGACAGGAAACTACGAGCAGTACTTC.

This clonotype was seen many times. The chain uses TRBV18 and TRBJ2-5; D gene uncertain. Germline assignment: CDR1 KGHSH and CDR2 LQKENI. This CDR3 contains 13 residues. Deletions cut 0 bases from V and 4 bases from J, with 6 bases between. In nucleotides, the CDR3 is TGTGCCAGCTCACCACCGGCAGGAGAGACCCAGTACTTC. It codes for CASSPPAGETQYF.

This clonotype was counted ten times or more. The chain uses TRBV20-1 and TRBJ1-1; a possible D gene is TRBD1 (5 bases). CDR3 size: 13 residues. V gave up 4 bases and J gave up 3 bases, with 12 bases separating them. CDR1 and CDR2 from the germline V gene are DFQATT and SNEGSKA (reference sequence). CDR3 region: CSAKAGMDTEAFF. For the CDR3, the DNA is TGCAGTGCTAAAGCAGGGATGGACACTGAAGCTTTCTTT.